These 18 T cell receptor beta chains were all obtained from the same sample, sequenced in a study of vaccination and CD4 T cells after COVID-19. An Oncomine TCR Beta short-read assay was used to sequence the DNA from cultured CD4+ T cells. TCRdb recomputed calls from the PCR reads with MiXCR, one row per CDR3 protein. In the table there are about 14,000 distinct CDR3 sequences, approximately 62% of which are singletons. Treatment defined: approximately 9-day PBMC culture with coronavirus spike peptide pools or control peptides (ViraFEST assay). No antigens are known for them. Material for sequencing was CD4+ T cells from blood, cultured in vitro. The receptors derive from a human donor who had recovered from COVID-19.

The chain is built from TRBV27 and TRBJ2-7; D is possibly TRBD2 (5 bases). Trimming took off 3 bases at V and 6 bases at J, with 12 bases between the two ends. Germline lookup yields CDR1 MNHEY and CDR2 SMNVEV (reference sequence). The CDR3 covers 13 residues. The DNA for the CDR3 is TGTGCCAGCAGTTTTCGGTCCGGAGGCGAGCAGTACTTC. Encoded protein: CASSFRSGGEQYF.

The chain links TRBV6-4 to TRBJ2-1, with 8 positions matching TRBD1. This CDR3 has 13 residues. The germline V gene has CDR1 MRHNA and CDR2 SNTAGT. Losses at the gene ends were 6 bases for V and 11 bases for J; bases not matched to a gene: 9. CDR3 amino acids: CASSRTGLGQQFF. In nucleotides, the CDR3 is TGTGCCAGCAGCCGGACAGGGTTGGGACAGCAGTTCTTC.

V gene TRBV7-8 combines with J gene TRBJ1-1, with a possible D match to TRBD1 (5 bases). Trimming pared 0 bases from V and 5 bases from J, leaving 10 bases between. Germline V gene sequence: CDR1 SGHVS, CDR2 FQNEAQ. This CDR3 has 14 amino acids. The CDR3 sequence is CASSLALEGTEAFF. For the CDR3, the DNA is TGTGCCAGCAGCTTAGCGTTGGAGGGGACTGAAGCTTTCTTT.

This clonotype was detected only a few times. The CDR3 DNA follows: TGTGCCAGCAGTGCAGACTACGAGCAGTACTTC. Encoded protein: CASSADYEQYF. V is TRBV6-1 and J is TRBJ2-7; D is unclear. The V gene's germline CDR1 is MNHNS and CDR2 SASEGT. Trimming removed 4 bases from V and 3 bases from J, with 4 bases in between. The CDR3 consists of 11 residues.

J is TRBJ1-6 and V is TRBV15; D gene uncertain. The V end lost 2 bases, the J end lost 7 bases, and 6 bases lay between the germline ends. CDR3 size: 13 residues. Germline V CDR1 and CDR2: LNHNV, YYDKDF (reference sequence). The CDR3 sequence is CATSRQLNSPLHF. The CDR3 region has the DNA TGTGCCACCAGCAGACAGCTAAATTCACCCCTCCACTTT.

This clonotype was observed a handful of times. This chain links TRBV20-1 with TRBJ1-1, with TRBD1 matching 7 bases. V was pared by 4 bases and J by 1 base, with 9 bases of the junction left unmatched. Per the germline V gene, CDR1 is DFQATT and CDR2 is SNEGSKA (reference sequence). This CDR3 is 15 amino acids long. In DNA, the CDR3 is TGCAGTGCTAACCGCTGGGACAGATGGAACACTGAAGCTTTCTTT. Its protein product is CSANRWDRWNTEAFF.

The CDR3 spells CASRPGEGLRAQHF. DNA for the CDR3: TGTGCCAGCAGGCCGGGGGAGGGTTTACGGGCCCAGCATTTT. The gene calls are TRBV6-1 and TRBJ1-5, with a tentative D call TRBD1 (5 bases). The germline gives CDR1 MNHNS, CDR2 SASEGT. V was shortened by 6 bases and J by 11 bases, with 20 bases between the two germline ends. This CDR3 is built from 14 residues.

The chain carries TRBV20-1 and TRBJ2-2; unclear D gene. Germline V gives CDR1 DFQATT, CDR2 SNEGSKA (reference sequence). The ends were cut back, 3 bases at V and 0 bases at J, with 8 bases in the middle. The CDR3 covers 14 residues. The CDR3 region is CSARLLANTGELFF. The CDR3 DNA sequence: TGCAGTGCTAGGCTTCTAGCGAACACCGGGGAGCTGTTTTTT.

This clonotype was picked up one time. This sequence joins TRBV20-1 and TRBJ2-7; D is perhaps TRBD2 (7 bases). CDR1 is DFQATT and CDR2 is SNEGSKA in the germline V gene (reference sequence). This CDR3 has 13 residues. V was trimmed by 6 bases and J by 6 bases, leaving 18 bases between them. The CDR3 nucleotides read TGCAGTGCCGGGGATAGGGGGGGAAGCGAGCAGTACTTC. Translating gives CSAGDRGGSEQYF.

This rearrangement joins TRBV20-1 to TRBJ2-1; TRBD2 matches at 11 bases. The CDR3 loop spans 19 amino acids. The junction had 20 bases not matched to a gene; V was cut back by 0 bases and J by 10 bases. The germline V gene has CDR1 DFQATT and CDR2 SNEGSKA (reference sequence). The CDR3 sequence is CSARDFLAGGLSLVREQFF. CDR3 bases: TGCAGTGCTAGAGATTTTCTAGCGGGGGGTCTATCTCTTGTTAGAGAGCAGTTCTTC.

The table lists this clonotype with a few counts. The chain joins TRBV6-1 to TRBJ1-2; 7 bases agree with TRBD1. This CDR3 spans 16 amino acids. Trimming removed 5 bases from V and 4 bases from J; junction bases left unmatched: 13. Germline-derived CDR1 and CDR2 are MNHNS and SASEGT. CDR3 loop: CASSPQAETGIYGYTF. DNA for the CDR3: TGTGCCAGCAGTCCCCAGGCCGAGACAGGGATCTATGGCTACACCTTC.

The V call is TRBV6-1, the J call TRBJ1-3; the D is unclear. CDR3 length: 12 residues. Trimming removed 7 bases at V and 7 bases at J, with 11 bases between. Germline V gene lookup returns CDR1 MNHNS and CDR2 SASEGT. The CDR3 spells CASTGSANTIYF. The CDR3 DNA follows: TGTGCCAGCACCGGTTCGGCTAACACCATATATTTT.

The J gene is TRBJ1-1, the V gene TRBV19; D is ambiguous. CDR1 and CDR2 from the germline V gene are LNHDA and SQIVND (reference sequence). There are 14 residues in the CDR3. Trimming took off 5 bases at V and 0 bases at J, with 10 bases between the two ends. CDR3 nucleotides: TGTGCCAGTAGTGCAACCTTAGTGAACACTGAAGCTTTCTTT. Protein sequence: CASSATLVNTEAFF.

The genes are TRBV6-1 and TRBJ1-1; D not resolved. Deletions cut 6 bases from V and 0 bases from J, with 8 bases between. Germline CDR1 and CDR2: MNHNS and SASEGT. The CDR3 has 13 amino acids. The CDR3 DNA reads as TGTGCCAGCAGCATTACAGTGAACACTGAAGCTTTCTTT. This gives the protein CASSITVNTEAFF.

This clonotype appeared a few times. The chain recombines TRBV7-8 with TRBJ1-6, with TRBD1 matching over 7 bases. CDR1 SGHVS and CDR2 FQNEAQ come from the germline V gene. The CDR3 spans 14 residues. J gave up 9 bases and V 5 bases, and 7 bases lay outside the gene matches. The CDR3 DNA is TGTGCCAGCAGCCGAGACAGGGACGGTTCACCCCTCCACTTT. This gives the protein CASSRDRDGSPLHF.

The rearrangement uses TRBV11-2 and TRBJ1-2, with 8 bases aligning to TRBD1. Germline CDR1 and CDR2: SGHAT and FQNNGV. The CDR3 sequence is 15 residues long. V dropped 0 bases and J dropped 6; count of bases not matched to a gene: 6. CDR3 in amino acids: CASSLDRTGNNGYTF. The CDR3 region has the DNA TGTGCCAGCAGCTTAGATAGGACAGGGAACAATGGCTACACCTTC. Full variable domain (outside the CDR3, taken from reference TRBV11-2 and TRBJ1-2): EAGVAQSPRYKIIEKRQSVAFWCNPISGHATLYWYQQILGQGPKLLIQFQNNGVVDDSQLPKDRFSAERLKGVDSTLKIQPAKLEDSAVYLCASSLDRTGNNGYTFGSGTRLTVV.

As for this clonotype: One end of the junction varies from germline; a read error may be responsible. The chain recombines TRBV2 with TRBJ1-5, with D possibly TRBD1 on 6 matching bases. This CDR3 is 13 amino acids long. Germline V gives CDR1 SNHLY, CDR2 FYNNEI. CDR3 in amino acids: CASSGGPNQPQHF. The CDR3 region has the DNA TGTGCCAGCAGTGGGGGGCCCAATCAGCCTCAGCATTTT.

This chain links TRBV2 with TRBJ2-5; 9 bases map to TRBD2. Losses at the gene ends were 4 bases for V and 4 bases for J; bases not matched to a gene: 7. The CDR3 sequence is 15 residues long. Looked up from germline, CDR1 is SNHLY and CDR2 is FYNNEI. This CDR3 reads CASSVIAGEVETQYF. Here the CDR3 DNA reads TGTGCCAGCAGTGTAATAGCGGGGGAGGTAGAGACCCAGTACTTC.